Following are 17 T cell receptor beta chains from one sample sequenced in a study of CD8+CD57+ T cells in acquired aplastic anemia. Before being chosen for sequencing, patients had shown CD8+CD57+ cell expansion by flow cytometry. Genomic DNA was employed as the template in profiling TCR beta VDJ and CDR3. Each CDR3 protein gets one entry after TCRdb re-called the reads with MiXCR. The sample shows 200,000 to 250,000 distinct CDR3 sequences, less than 75% of them seen only once. What was sequenced was sorted CD4+, CD8+, or CD8+CD57+ T cells (not recorded which) from PBMCs. The origin of the receptors is a human donor with aplastic anemia.

This chain connects TRBV2 to TRBJ1-5, with D possibly TRBD1 on 5 matching bases. CDR3 length: 13 residues. V was pared by 6 bases and J by 6 bases, with 12 bases between. Germline values: CDR1 SNHLY, CDR2 FYNNEI. The chain's CDR3 is CASRSQGSQPQHF. In DNA form, the CDR3 reads TGTGCCAGCAGAAGCCAGGGAAGTCAGCCCCAGCATTTT. The full variable domain, rest sourced from reference TRBV2 and TRBJ1-5, is EPEVTQTPSHQVTQMGQEVILRCVPISNHLYFYWYRQILGQKVEFLVSFYNNEISEKSEIFDDQFSVERPDGSNFTLKIRSTKLEDSAMYFCASRSQGSQPQHFGDGTRLSIL.

This clonotype was detected many times. The rearrangement joins TRBV6-6 to TRBJ2-1; TRBD2 matches at 8 bases. CDR1 and CDR2 (germline): MNHNY, SVGAGI (reference sequence). The CDR3 extends over 14 amino acids. V trimming: 8 bases; J trimming: 4 bases; junction bases outside the gene matches: 7. CDR3 residues: CASYSGGGYNEQFF. CDR3 coding DNA: TGTGCCAGCTACTCGGGGGGGGGATACAATGAGCAGTTCTTC.

The chain couples TRBV28 to TRBJ2-5, with 7 bases fitting TRBD1. Germline V CDR1 and CDR2: MDHEN, SYDVKM. V lost 2 bases and J lost 4; bases outside the gene matches: 7. This CDR3 spans 15 amino acids. CDR3 nucleotides: TGTGCCAGCAGTTTAGGGGACAGAGGGCCAGAGACCCAGTACTTC. It encodes CASSLGDRGPETQYF.

Concerning this clonotype: At one of its ends the junction is not consistent with the germline gene, which may arise from a read error. This chain links TRBV9 with TRBJ1-6, with 12 bases that match TRBD1. CDR1 and CDR2 (germline): SGDLS, YYNGEE. The CDR3 length is 16 residues. The CDR3 loop reads CASSLGDRGLGSPLHF. The DNA for the CDR3 is TGCGCCAGCAGCTTGGGGGACAGGGGGCTTGGTTCACCCCTCCACTTT.

This clonotype came up many times. The chain has TRBV6-1 and TRBJ2-6; weak D call: TRBD1 (6 bases). The CDR3 runs to 15 residues. Germline V gives CDR1 MNHNS, CDR2 SASEGT. V was shortened by 3 bases and J by 3 bases, with 9 bases between the two germline ends. The CDR3 spells CASSDQQGGANVLTF. CDR3 sequence (DNA): TGTGCCAGCAGTGATCAACAGGGTGGGGCCAACGTCCTGACTTTC.

This clonotype appeared a few times. The V and J genes are TRBV10-3 and TRBJ2-1; 15 bases match TRBD2. The CDR3 spans 17 residues. V lost 10 bases, J lost 0 bases, and 7 bases stayed unmatched. Looked up from germline, CDR1 is ENHRY and CDR2 is SYGVKD. As DNA, the CDR3 is TGTGCCACATGGGGGACTAGCGGGGGGTCCTCCTACAATGAGCAGTTCTTC. Its translation is CATWGTSGGSSYNEQFF.

This clonotype was recorded a few times. The genes are TRBV19 and TRBJ2-5; weak D call: TRBD2 (5 bases). Germline V gene lookup returns CDR1 LNHDA and CDR2 SQIVND (reference sequence). The CDR3 extends over 12 amino acids. V gave up 8 bases and J gave up 1 base, with 8 bases separating them. The CDR3 nucleotides are TGTGCCAGTCGGGATTTCCAAGAGACCCAGTACTTC. Translating it yields CASRDFQETQYF. Variable domain in full (rest from reference TRBV19 and TRBJ2-5): DGGITQSPKYLFRKEGQNVTLSCEQNLNHDAMYWYRQDPGQGLRLIYYSQIVNDFQKGDIAEGYSVSREKKESFPLTVTSAQKNPTAFYLCASRDFQETQYFGPGTRLLVL.

The rearrangement links TRBV12-3 or TRBV12-4 to TRBJ1-6, with 10 bases matching TRBD1. This CDR3 is 15 amino acids long. Losses at the gene ends were 6 bases for V and 10 bases for J; bases not matched to a gene: 9. As DNA, the CDR3 is TGTGCCAGCAGACACCGGGACAGGGGCTCGTCACCCCTCCACTTT. Protein sequence: CASRHRDRGSSPLHF.

This chain uses TRBV7-8 with TRBJ1-2, with 9 bases matching TRBD1. Trimming cost V 1 base and J 4 bases; bases outside gene matches: 4. The germline V gene encodes CDR1 SGHVS and CDR2 FQNEAQ. The CDR3 extends over 15 amino acids. The CDR3 DNA reads as TGTGCCAGCAGCTTAGTGACAGGGGGAGGCTATGGCTACACCTTC. As protein: CASSLVTGGGYGYTF. Using reference TRBV7-8 and TRBJ1-2 for the parts outside the CDR3, the full variable domain is GAGVSQSPRYKVAKRGQDVALRCDPISGHVSLFWYQQALGQGPEFLTYFQNEAQLDKSGLPSDRFFAERPEGSVSTLKIQRTQQEDSAVYLCASSLVTGGGYGYTFGSGTRLTVV.

The rearrangement joins TRBV24-1 to TRBJ2-5; D possibly corresponds to TRBD1 (5 bases). The V end was cut by 1 base, the J end by 1 base, with 9 bases between. Germline values: CDR1 KGHDR, CDR2 SFDVKD. The CDR3 length is 15 residues. CDR3 loop: CATSDFGASQETQYF. The DNA for the CDR3 is TGTGCCACCAGTGATTTTGGGGCGTCCCAAGAGACCCAGTACTTC.

For the CDR3, the DNA is TGCAGCGTTGACCAGGGGGACTGTGGCTACACCTTC. Protein sequence: CSVDQGDCGYTF. The chain has TRBV29-1 and TRBJ1-2, with 7 bases lining up with TRBD1. Germline CDR1 reads SQVTM; CDR2 reads ANQGSEA. The CDR3 is 12 amino acids. V gave up 3 bases and J gave up 7 bases; unmatched junction bases: 5.

The genes are TRBV7-8 and TRBJ2-7, with 7 bases identical to TRBD2. Germline CDR1 and CDR2: SGHVS and FQNEAQ. This CDR3 comprises 15 residues. The ends lost 1 base at V and 3 bases at J; junction bases unmatched: 6. As DNA, the CDR3 is TGTGCCAGCAGCTTAGAAGGCGGGGGAGGCTACGAGCAGTACTTC. It translates to CASSLEGGGGYEQYF.

This clonotype has just a few counts. V and J are TRBV7-9 and TRBJ2-3; D might be TRBD2 (6 bases). Trimming pared 5 bases from V and 2 bases from J, leaving 11 bases between. CDR1 and CDR2 from the germline V gene are SEHNR and FQNEAQ (reference sequence). This CDR3 is 14 amino acids long. CDR3 region: CASSVGGNTDTQYF. CDR3 nucleotides: TGTGCCAGCAGCGTCGGGGGAAACACAGATACGCAGTATTTT.

This clonotype was seen more than once but under ten times. This chain links TRBV7-9 with TRBJ2-7; tentatively, D is TRBD1 or TRBD2 (5 bases each). V shed 1 base and J shed 4 bases, with 11 bases lying between them. This CDR3 spans 14 amino acids. The V gene's germline CDR1 is SEHNR and CDR2 FQNEAQ (reference sequence). This CDR3 reads CASSLGQGEYEQYF. The CDR3 DNA reads TGTGCCAGCAGCTTAGGTCAGGGAGAATACGAGCAGTACTTC.

As concerns this clonotype: A junction end diverges from the germline sequence, so it may reflect a read error. The chain employs TRBV9 and TRBJ2-2, with 11 nucleotides matching TRBD1. The CDR3 extends over 15 amino acids. CDR1 is SGDLS, CDR2 YYNGEE, per germline. In DNA, the CDR3 is TGCGCCAGCAGCACGGGACAGGGGGATGTCGGGGAGCTGTTTTTT. Translating it yields CASSTGQGDVGELFF.

This chain connects TRBV10-3 to TRBJ2-1; D is possibly TRBD2 (7 bases). Germline CDR1 is ENHRY and CDR2 is SYGVKD. The length of the CDR3 is 14 residues. Trimming took 7 bases from V and 8 from J, leaving 18 bases between them. CDR3 protein: CAIKGGSREDEQFF. The DNA of the CDR3 is TGTGCCATCAAGGGGGGGAGCCGGGAAGATGAGCAGTTCTTC.

This clonotype was seen ten or more times. CDR3 sequence (DNA): TGTGCCAGCAGCTCCCCGGAGGGGGAGATTAAAGATCAGCCCCAGCATTTT. Translating it yields CASSSPEGEIKDQPQHF. The rearrangement uses TRBV7-8 and TRBJ1-5; possibly TRBD1 for D (6 bases). Between the trimmed V and J ends, which lost 4 bases and 5 bases, there was a span of 21 bases. This CDR3 region has 17 residues. Germline V gene sequence: CDR1 SGHVS, CDR2 FQNEAQ.